These 9 T cell receptor beta chains were all obtained from the same sample, sequenced in a study of shared clonotypes between healthy human individuals. TCRdb's table, derived via immunoSEQ multiplex PCR, lists solely in-frame clones and lacks some. The data hold 760,000 or so clones, with 96% observed a single time. Naive CD8 cells lacked CD45RO and underwent positive selection for CCR7, leaving out terminally differentiated effector memory CD45RA+ cells. The specimen was naive CD8+ T cells sorted from blood. The receptors were gathered from a man aged 25 to 40 in good health.

The chain has TRBV10-3 and TRBJ2-1; D remains unclear. The germline CDR1 and CDR2 sequences are ENHRY and SYGVKD. Trimming took off 3 bases at V and 2 bases at J, with 8 bases between the two ends. The CDR3 length is 14 residues. CDR3 sequence: CAISDRATYNEQFF. CDR3 nucleotides: TGTGCCATCAGTGACAGAGCGACCTACAATGAGCAGTTCTTC.

This chain connects TRBV5-1 to TRBJ1-1; TRBD1 agrees at 7 bases. Germline loops: CDR1 SGHRS, CDR2 YFSETQ. V trimming: 2 bases; J trimming: 1 base; junction bases outside the gene matches: 5. This CDR3 has 15 residues. The CDR3 here is CASSLGQVPNTEAFF. CDR3 sequence (DNA): TGCGCCAGCAGCTTAGGACAGGTCCCGAACACTGAAGCTTTCTTT.

This rearrangement joins TRBV7-6 to TRBJ2-2; either TRBD1 or TRBD2 may supply D (6 bases each). The CDR3 is 15 amino acids. V lost 6 bases to trimming and J lost 3 bases, with 14 bases between them. The germline gives CDR1 SGHVS, CDR2 FNYEAQ. The CDR3 nucleotides read TGTGCCAGCAGAGGGGGGCGGGCGGACACCGGGGAGCTGTTTTTT. Protein sequence: CASRGGRADTGELFF.

This clone is a singleton in its sample. CDR3 protein: CASSTGPPGYTF. CDR3 DNA sequence: TGTGCCAGCAGCACAGGCCCCCCGGGCTACACCTTC. The chain has TRBV7-9 and TRBJ1-2, with D possibly TRBD1 on 5 matching bases. CDR3 length: 12 residues. Germline CDR1 reads SEHNR; CDR2 reads FQNEAQ (reference sequence). Trimming pared 5 bases from V and 8 bases from J, leaving 12 bases between.

The chain uses TRBV7-8 and TRBJ1-5; tentative D call: TRBD1 (5 bases). The CDR3 extends over 16 amino acids. V lost 7 bases, J lost 0 bases, and 16 bases lay in between. Per germline, CDR1 SGHVS and CDR2 FQNEAQ. This CDR3 is CASNPRGVYSNQPQHF. The CDR3, as DNA: TGTGCCAGCAACCCCCGAGGGGTATATAGCAATCAGCCCCAGCATTTT.

This rearrangement joins TRBV6-1 to TRBJ1-1; no firm D call. The ends were cut back, 2 bases at V and 0 bases at J, with 7 bases in the middle. Germline-derived CDR1 and CDR2 are MNHNS and SASEGT. The CDR3 spans 14 residues. Here the CDR3 DNA reads TGTGCCAGCAGTGAACCTTCCCTGAACACTGAAGCTTTCTTT. Encoded protein: CASSEPSLNTEAFF.

This chain uses TRBV7-9 with TRBJ2-1; 7 bases align to TRBD1. Losses at the gene ends were 5 bases for V and 12 bases for J; bases not matched to a gene: 7. The CDR3 covers 12 residues. Per germline, CDR1 SEHNR and CDR2 FQNEAQ (reference sequence). CDR3 bases: TGTGCCAGCAGCCTTGACAGGGTCGGGCAGTTCTTC. It specifies CASSLDRVGQFF.

The genes are TRBV6-6 and TRBJ1-1; 10 bases line up with TRBD1. Germline CDR1 is MNHNY and CDR2 is SVGAGI (reference sequence). The junction had 5 bases not matched to a gene; V was cut back by 6 bases and J by 1 base. This CDR3 comprises 15 residues. The CDR3 protein is CASRPGQGTNTEAFF. The CDR3 nucleotides read TGTGCCAGCAGACCGGGACAGGGGACGAACACTGAAGCTTTCTTT.

The chain uses TRBV7-9 and TRBJ2-1; 10 bases are a match to TRBD1. Germline V gene data show CDR1 as SEHNR and CDR2 as FQNEAQ (reference sequence). The ends lost 5 bases at V and 7 bases at J; junction bases unmatched: 11. The CDR3 covers 16 residues. As DNA, the CDR3 is TGTGCCAGCAGCAACCCAGACAGGGGGCTATTAAATGAGCAGTTCTTC. Its translation: CASSNPDRGLLNEQFF.